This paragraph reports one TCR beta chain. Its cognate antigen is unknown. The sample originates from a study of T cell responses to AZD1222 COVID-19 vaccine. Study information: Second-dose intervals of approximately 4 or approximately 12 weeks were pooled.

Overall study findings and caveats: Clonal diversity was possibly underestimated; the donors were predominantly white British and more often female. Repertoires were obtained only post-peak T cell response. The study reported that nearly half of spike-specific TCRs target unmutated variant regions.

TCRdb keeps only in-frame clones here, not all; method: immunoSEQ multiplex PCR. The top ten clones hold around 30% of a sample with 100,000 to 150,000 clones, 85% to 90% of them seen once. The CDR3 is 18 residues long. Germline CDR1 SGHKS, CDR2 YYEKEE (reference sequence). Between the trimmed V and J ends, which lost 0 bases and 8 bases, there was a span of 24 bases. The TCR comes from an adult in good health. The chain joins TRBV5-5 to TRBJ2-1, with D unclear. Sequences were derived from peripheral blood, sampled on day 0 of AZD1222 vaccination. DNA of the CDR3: TGTGCCAGCAGCTTGGCTGTTGGTTTTCTCTCTCCCATATATGAGCAGTTCTTC. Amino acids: CASSLAVGFLSPIYEQFF.